These 22 T cell receptor beta chains share one sample of origin, sequenced in a study of T cell therapy after organ transplantation. Sequencing used immunoSEQ multiplex PCR; TCRdb keeps in-frame clones, though not all of them. The sample includes roughly 2,300 clones, 75% seen only once; the top ten take over 25%. Which antigens these TCRs recognize remains unknown. The sequences come from CD8+ T cells from blood, collected before autologous CMV-specific T cell therapy. The source of these receptors is a human patient who had received a solid organ transplant and had CMV disease.

This chain connects TRBV27 to TRBJ1-5, with D perhaps matching TRBD1 (6 bases). V lost 4 bases to trimming and J lost 0 bases, with 13 bases between them. The CDR3 has 16 residues. CDR1 is MNHEY, CDR2 SMNVEV, per germline (reference sequence). The CDR3 reads CASSSGTYYSNQPQHF. The CDR3, as DNA: TGTGCCAGCAGTTCCGGGACATATTATAGCAATCAGCCCCAGCATTTT.

CDR3 nucleotide sequence: TGTGCCAGCAGCTTAGCGCACGTCAGGGATCTAACTGGAAACACCATATATTTT. Translating it yields CASSLAHVRDLTGNTIYF. The gene calls are TRBV7-6 and TRBJ1-3, with TRBD1 as a possible D gene (5 bases). The germline V gene has CDR1 SGHVS and CDR2 FNYEAQ. CDR3 size: 18 residues. V was shortened by 0 bases and J by 2 bases, with 17 bases between the two germline ends.

V usage is TRBV5-6 and J usage is TRBJ2-5, with TRBD1 as a possible D gene (6 bases). V was cut by 2 bases and J by 5 bases, with 13 bases left in between. Looked up from germline, CDR1 is SGHDT and CDR2 is YYEEEE. CDR3 length: 14 residues. CDR3 DNA sequence: TGTGCCAGCAGCTTCAAACAGGGTCGGGAGACCCAGTACTTC. It codes for CASSFKQGRETQYF.

The V gene is TRBV10-3, the J gene TRBJ2-2; 7 nucleotides agree with TRBD2. With 8 bases clipped from V and 3 bases from J, the junction kept 3 bases outside the gene matches. CDR1 and CDR2 (germline): ENHRY, SYGVKD. The CDR3 is made up of 13 amino acids. CDR3 sequence: CAIDAGDTGELFF. DNA for the CDR3: TGTGCCATCGACGCGGGAGACACCGGGGAGCTGTTTTTT.

The chain recombines TRBV6-5 with TRBJ2-5, with D perhaps matching TRBD2 (6 bases). This CDR3 is 15 amino acids long. The germline CDR1 and CDR2 sequences are MNHEY and SVGAGI. V shed 0 bases and J shed 2 bases, with 10 bases lying between them. CDR3 nucleotide sequence: TGTGCCAGCAGTTACTCAGGTAGCGGTCAAGAGACCCAGTACTTC. It is translated as CASSYSGSGQETQYF.

In this sample, this clone turned up a few times. This rearrangement joins TRBV5-4 to TRBJ1-1; D might be TRBD1 (6 bases). With 2 bases removed from V and 5 bases from J, the gap between germline ends came to 10 bases. This CDR3 comprises 13 residues. Germline assignment: CDR1 SGHNT and CDR2 YYREEE (reference sequence). The CDR3 loop is CASSFGGGTEAFF. The CDR3 DNA is TGTGCCAGCAGCTTCGGGGGCGGGACTGAAGCTTTCTTT.

There are a few counts of this clone. The rearrangement joins TRBV5-6 to TRBJ2-1; D could derive from TRBD1 or TRBD2 (5 bases each). Germline CDR1 is SGHDT and CDR2 is YYEEEE. The CDR3 totals 14 residues. V dropped 0 bases and J dropped 15 bases, with 19 bases sitting between them. CDR3: CASSLGEAGGLWFF. CDR3 DNA: TGTGCCAGCAGCTTGGGAGAGGCTGGGGGATTGTGGTTCTTC. Full variable domain (outside the CDR3, taken from reference TRBV5-6 and TRBJ2-1): DAGVTQSPTHLIKTRGQQVTLRCSPKSGHDTVSWYQQALGQGPQFIFQYYEEEERQRGNFPDRFSGHQFPNYSSELNVNALLLGDSALYLCASSLGEAGGLWFFGPGTRLTVL.

The chain is built from TRBV7-9 and TRBJ1-1, with D unclear. Deletions cut 1 base from V and 1 base from J, with 7 bases between. This CDR3 has 14 amino acids. From germline, CDR1 is SEHNR and CDR2 FQNEAQ (reference sequence). For the CDR3, the DNA is TGTGCCAGCAGCTTAGACCCTAAGAACACTGAAGCTTTCTTT. It codes for CASSLDPKNTEAFF. Full variable domain (rest looked up from reference TRBV7-9 and TRBJ1-1): DTGVSQNPRHKITKRGQNVTFRCDPISEHNRLYWYRQTLGQGPEFLTYFQNEAQLEKSRLLSDRFSAERPKGSFSTLEIQRTEQGDSAMYLCASSLDPKNTEAFFGQGTRLTVV.

This clone was detected only a few times. V gene TRBV6-5 combines with J gene TRBJ2-7, with D unclear. The length of the CDR3 is 12 residues. Trimming removed 6 bases at V and 5 bases at J, with 11 bases between. The germline gives CDR1 MNHEY, CDR2 SVGAGI. This chain's CDR3 is CASSPGSHEQYF. CDR3 in DNA: TGTGCCAGCAGCCCCGGGTCCCACGAGCAGTACTTC.

The sample holds one count of this clone. The chain is built from TRBV6-5 and TRBJ2-7; 8 bases are a match to TRBD2. V was pared by 6 bases and J by 4 bases, with 5 bases of the junction left unmatched. The V gene's germline CDR1 is MNHEY and CDR2 SVGAGI. The CDR3 sequence is 13 residues long. CDR3 bases: TGTGCCAGCAGGGGGAGCGGGAGTTACGAGCAGTACTTC. It encodes CASRGSGSYEQYF.

This rearrangement joins TRBV5-6 to TRBJ1-2; possibly TRBD1 for D (6 bases). The CDR3 sequence is 13 residues long. Germline V lookup: CDR1 SGHDT, CDR2 YYEEEE. V gave up 2 bases and J gave up 8 bases, with 13 bases separating them. The CDR3 nucleotides read TGTGCCAGCAGCTTAATCAGGGGCGGGGGCTACACCTTC. This encodes CASSLIRGGGYTF. Full variable domain (remainder filled in from reference TRBV5-6 and TRBJ1-2): DAGVTQSPTHLIKTRGQQVTLRCSPKSGHDTVSWYQQALGQGPQFIFQYYEEEERQRGNFPDRFSGHQFPNYSSELNVNALLLGDSALYLCASSLIRGGGYTFGSGTRLTVV.

This clone has a handful of counts. The rearrangement joins TRBV6-1 to TRBJ1-5, with D maybe TRBD1 (5 bases). The V gene's germline CDR1 is MNHNS and CDR2 SASEGT. CDR3 length: 14 amino acids. V was pared by 0 bases and J by 8 bases, with 11 bases between. CDR3 residues: CASSEAQGWEPQHF. The CDR3 bases are TGTGCCAGCAGTGAAGCTCAGGGCTGGGAGCCCCAGCATTTT.

This chain joins TRBV11-2 and TRBJ2-3; D uncertain. The CDR3 runs to 18 residues. Germline values: CDR1 SGHAT, CDR2 FQNNGV. The germline V and J ends were trimmed by 7 bases and 0 bases, with 23 bases remaining between them. The CDR3 is CASTRIVAATDSTDTQYF. Here the CDR3 DNA reads TGTGCCAGCACCAGGATCGTAGCCGCGACTGATAGCACAGATACGCAGTATTTT.

The rearrangement links TRBV5-1 to TRBJ1-1; the D is unclear. V lost 5 bases, J lost 1 base, and 9 bases lay in between. The CDR3 is 13 amino acids. The V gene's germline CDR1 is SGHRS and CDR2 YFSETQ. The CDR3 sequence: CASRRTPNTEAFF. The CDR3 DNA sequence: TGCGCCAGCAGACGTACACCGAACACTGAAGCTTTCTTT.

V is TRBV9 and J is TRBJ1-5, with D perhaps matching TRBD1 (5 bases). CDR3 length: 14 residues. Germline V lookup: CDR1 SGDLS, CDR2 YYNGEE. V lost 4 bases and J 8 bases, leaving 16 bases between the germline ends. CDR3: CASSPGQDVKPQHF. The CDR3, as DNA: TGTGCCAGCAGCCCGGGGCAGGATGTGAAGCCCCAGCATTTT.

The gene calls are TRBV4-1 and TRBJ1-4; 10 nucleotides agree with TRBD1. With 6 bases clipped from V and 6 bases from J, the junction kept 1 base outside the gene matches. Germline V gene sequence: CDR1 MGHRA, CDR2 YSYEKL. The CDR3 totals 13 residues. CDR3 nucleotide sequence: TGCGCCAGCAGTGGGACAGGGGATGAAAAACTGTTTTTT. Protein sequence: CASSGTGDEKLFF.

The rearrangement links TRBV13 to TRBJ2-6; weak D call: TRBD2 (5 bases). Germline V CDR1 and CDR2: PRHDT, FYEKMQ (reference sequence). This CDR3 is 19 amino acids long. V lost 4 bases, J lost 0 bases, and 19 bases lay in between. The CDR3 DNA sequence: TGTGCCAGCAGCTCCGGGCGGGTCAGGCGTCCCTCTGGGGCCAACGTCCTGACTTTC. Amino acid sequence: CASSSGRVRRPSGANVLTF.

The genes are TRBV5-4 and TRBJ2-7, with 8 nucleotides matching TRBD1. CDR3 length equals 14 residues. The V and J ends lost 0 bases and 4 bases, in that order; junction bases with no gene match: 3. Per germline, CDR1 SGHNT and CDR2 YYREEE (reference sequence). Here the CDR3 reads CASSLGQGAYEQYF. DNA for the CDR3: TGTGCCAGCAGCTTGGGGCAGGGGGCTTACGAGCAGTACTTC.

The genes are TRBV11-2 and TRBJ2-2, with a tentative D call TRBD1 (5 bases). The CDR3 contains 13 residues. The V gene's germline CDR1 is SGHAT and CDR2 FQNNGV. V was cut by 1 base and J by 7 bases, with 7 bases left in between. The DNA of the CDR3 is TGTGCCAGCAGCTTAGTGACAGTCGGGGAGCTGTTTTTT. Its translation is CASSLVTVGELFF.

The CDR3 here is CASSYYGRDYGYTF. DNA of the CDR3: TGTGCCAGCAGTTACTATGGCAGGGACTATGGCTACACCTTC. This rearrangement joins TRBV6-5 to TRBJ1-2, with a weak D call TRBD1 (5 bases). V was pared by 1 base and J by 3 bases, with 9 bases between. The germline CDR1 and CDR2 sequences are MNHEY and SVGAGI. This CDR3 comprises 14 residues.

This chain links TRBV27 with TRBJ2-3; a possible D gene is TRBD2 (6 bases). The CDR3 covers 16 residues. V lost 0 bases, J lost 0 bases, and 10 bases lay in between. Germline V gene data show CDR1 as MNHEY and CDR2 as SMNVEV (reference sequence). CDR3 amino acids: CASSLSPSGSTDTQYF. The CDR3, as DNA: TGTGCCAGCAGTTTATCTCCCAGCGGGAGCACAGATACGCAGTATTTT.

In its sample, this clone was seen once. The chain is built from TRBV29-1 and TRBJ2-2, with D maybe TRBD2 (6 bases). The CDR3 has 17 residues. The V end lost 5 bases, the J end lost 1 base, and 20 bases lay between the germline ends. The germline CDR1 and CDR2 sequences are SQVTM and ANQGSEA. CDR3 DNA sequence: TGCAGCGTTAGCCCCCCCCGGGACTCCCAGAACACCGGGGAGCTGTTTTTT. It specifies CSVSPPRDSQNTGELFF.